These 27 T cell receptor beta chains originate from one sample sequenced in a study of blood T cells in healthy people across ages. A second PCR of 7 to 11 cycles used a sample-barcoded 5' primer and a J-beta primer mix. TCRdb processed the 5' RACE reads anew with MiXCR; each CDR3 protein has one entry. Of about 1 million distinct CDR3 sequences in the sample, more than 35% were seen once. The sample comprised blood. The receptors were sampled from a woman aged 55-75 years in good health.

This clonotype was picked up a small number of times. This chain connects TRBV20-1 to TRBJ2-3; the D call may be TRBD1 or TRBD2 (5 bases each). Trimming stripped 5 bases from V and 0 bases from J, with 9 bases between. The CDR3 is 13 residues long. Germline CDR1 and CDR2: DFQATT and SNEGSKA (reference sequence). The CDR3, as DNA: TGCAGTGCTTTCCGGGACAGCACAGATACGCAGTATTTT. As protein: CSAFRDSTDTQYF.

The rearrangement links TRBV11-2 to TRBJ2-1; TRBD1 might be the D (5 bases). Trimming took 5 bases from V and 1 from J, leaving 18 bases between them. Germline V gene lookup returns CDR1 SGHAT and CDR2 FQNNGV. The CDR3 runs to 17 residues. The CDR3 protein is CASSLVQGEESYNEQFF. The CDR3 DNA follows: TGTGCCAGCAGCCTGGTGCAGGGCGAGGAGTCCTACAATGAGCAGTTCTTC.

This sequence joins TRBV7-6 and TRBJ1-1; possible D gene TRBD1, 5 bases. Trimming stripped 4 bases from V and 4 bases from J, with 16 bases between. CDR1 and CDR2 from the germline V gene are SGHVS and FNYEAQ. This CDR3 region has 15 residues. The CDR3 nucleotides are TGTGCCAGCAGCTCTCCGTCCCCAGGGACCACTGAAGCTTTCTTT. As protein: CASSSPSPGTTEAFF.

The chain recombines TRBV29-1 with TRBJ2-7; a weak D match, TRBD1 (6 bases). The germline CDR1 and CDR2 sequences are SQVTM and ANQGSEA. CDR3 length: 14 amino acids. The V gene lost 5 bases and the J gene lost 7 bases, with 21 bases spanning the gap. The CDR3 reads CSVSRVADRGEQYF. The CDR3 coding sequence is TGCAGCGTTAGCCGAGTGGCGGATAGGGGGGAGCAGTACTTC.

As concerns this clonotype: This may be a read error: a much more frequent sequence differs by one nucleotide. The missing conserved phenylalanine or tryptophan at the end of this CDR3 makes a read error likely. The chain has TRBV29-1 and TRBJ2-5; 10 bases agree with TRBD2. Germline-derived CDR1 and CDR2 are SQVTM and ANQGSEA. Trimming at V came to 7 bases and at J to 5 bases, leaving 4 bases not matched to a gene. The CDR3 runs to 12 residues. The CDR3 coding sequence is TGCAGCGCTATAGCGGGAGGCGAGACCCAGTACTCC. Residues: CSAIAGGETQYS.

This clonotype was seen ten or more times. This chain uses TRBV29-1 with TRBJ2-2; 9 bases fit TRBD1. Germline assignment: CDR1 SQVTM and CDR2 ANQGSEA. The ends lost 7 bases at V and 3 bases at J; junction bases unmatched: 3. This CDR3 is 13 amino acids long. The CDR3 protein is CSADRGYTGELFF. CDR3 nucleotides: TGCAGCGCCGACAGGGGGTACACCGGGGAGCTGTTTTTT.

The CDR3 DNA is TGTGCCAGCTCACCATTTGTTGGTTCCTCCCAAGAGACCCAGTACTTC. It is translated as CASSPFVGSSQETQYF. The V call is TRBV18, the J call TRBJ2-5; D not certain. The CDR3 consists of 16 residues. V lost 2 bases and J 1 base, leaving 14 bases between the germline ends. Germline V gene data show CDR1 as KGHSH and CDR2 as LQKENI. Full variable domain (remainder filled in from reference TRBV18 and TRBJ2-5): NAGVMQNPRHLVRRRGQEARLRCSPMKGHSHVYWYRQLPEEGLKFMVYLQKENIIDESGMPKERFSAEFPKEGPSILRIQQVVRGDSAAYFCASSPFVGSSQETQYFGPGTRLLVL.

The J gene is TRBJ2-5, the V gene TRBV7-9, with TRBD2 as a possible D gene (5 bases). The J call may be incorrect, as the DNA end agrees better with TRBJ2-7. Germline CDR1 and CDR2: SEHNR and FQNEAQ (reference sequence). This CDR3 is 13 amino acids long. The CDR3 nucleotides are TGTGCCAGCAGCAACCCGGGGAGCTACGAGCAGTACTTC. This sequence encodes CASSNPGSYEQYF.

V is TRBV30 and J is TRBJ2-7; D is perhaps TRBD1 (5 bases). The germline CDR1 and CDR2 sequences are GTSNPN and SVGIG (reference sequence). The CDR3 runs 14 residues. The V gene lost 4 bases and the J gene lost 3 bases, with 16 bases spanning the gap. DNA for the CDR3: TGTGCCTGGAAAAAGACGACAGCTCACTACGAGCAGTACTTC. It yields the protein CAWKKTTAHYEQYF.

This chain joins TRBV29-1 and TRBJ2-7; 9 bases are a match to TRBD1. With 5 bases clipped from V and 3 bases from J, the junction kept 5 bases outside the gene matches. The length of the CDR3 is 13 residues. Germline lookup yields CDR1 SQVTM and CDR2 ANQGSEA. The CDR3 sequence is CSVSGTGIYEQYF. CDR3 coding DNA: TGCAGCGTTTCCGGGACAGGGATCTACGAGCAGTACTTC.

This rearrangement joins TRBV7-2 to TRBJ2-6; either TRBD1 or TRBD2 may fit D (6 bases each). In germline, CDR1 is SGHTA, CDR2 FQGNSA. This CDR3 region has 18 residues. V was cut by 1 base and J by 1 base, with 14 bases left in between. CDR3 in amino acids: CASSLVGGSRSGANVLTF. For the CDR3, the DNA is TGTGCCAGCAGCTTAGTCGGGGGCTCGAGGTCTGGGGCCAACGTCCTGACTTTC.

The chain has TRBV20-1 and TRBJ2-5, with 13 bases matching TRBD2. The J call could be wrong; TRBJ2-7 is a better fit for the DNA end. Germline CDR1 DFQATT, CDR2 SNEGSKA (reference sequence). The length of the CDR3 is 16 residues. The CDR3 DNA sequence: TGCAGTGCCCGGACTAGCGGGAGACCGAACCGCTACGAGCAGTACTTC. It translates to CSARTSGRPNRYEQYF.

In DNA form, the CDR3 reads TGTGCCAGCTCTTCGGGGGTAAGGCGCTACGAGCAGTACTTC. Translated, it gives CASSSGVRRYEQYF. This sequence joins TRBV5-6 and TRBJ2-4, with D perhaps TRBD2 (6 bases). The J call could be wrong; TRBJ2-7 is a better fit for the DNA end. The CDR3 spans 14 residues. Germline-derived CDR1 and CDR2 are SGHDT and YYEEEE.

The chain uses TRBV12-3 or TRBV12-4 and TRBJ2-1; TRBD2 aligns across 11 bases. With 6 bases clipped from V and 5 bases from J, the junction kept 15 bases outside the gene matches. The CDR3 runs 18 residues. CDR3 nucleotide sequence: TGTGCCAGCAGCGGGGAAAGACTAGCGGGGCAGAATGACAATGAGCAGTTCTTC. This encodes CASSGERLAGQNDNEQFF.

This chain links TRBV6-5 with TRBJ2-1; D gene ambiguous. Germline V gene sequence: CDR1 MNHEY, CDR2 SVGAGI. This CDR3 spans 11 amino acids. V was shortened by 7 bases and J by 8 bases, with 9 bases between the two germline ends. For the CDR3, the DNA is TGTGCCAGCACCCATAGCCATGAGCAGTTCTTC. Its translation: CASTHSHEQFF.

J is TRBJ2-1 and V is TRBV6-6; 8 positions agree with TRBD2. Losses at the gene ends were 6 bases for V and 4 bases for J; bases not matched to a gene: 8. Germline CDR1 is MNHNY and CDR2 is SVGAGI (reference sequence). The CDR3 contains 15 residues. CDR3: CASSPLASGYNEQFF. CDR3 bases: TGTGCCAGCAGCCCCCTTGCTAGCGGGTACAATGAGCAGTTCTTC.

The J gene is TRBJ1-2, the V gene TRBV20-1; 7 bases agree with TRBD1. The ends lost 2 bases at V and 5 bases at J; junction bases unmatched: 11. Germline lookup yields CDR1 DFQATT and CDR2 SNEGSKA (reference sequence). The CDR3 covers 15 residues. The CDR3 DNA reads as TGCAGTGCTAGACCCCTGGGGGCAGGGGGTTATGGCTACACCTTC. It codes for CSARPLGAGGYGYTF.

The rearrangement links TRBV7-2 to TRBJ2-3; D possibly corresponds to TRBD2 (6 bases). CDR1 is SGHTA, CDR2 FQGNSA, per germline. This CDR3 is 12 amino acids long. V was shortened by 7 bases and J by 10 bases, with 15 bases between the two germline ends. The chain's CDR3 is CASTYWGDSQYF. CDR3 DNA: TGTGCCAGCACCTACTGGGGGGATTCGCAGTATTTT.

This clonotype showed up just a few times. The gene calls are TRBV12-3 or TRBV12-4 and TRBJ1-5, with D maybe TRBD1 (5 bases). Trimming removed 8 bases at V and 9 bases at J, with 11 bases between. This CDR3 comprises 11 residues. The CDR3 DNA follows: TGTGCCAGCGGGGCTGGTGGGCCCCAGCATTTT. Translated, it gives CASGAGGPQHF.

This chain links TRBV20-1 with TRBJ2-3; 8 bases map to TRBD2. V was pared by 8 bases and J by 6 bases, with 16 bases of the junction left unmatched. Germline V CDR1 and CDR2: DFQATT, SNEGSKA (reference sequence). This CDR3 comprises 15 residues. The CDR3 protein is CSTDLGASGQDTQYF. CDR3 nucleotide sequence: TGCAGTACCGATCTTGGGGCTAGCGGGCAGGATACGCAGTATTTT.

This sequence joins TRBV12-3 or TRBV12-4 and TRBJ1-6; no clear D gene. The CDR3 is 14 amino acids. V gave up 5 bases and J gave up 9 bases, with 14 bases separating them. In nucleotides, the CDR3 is TGTGCCAGCAGTCAGAGTCGACACAGTTCACCCCTCCACTTT. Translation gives CASSQSRHSSPLHF.

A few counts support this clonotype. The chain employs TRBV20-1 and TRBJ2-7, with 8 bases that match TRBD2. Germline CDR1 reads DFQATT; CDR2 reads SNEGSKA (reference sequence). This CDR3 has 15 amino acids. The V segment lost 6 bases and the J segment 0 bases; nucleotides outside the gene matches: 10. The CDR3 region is CSAIPHSGASYEQYF. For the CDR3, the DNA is TGCAGTGCCATACCCCATAGCGGGGCCTCCTACGAGCAGTACTTC.

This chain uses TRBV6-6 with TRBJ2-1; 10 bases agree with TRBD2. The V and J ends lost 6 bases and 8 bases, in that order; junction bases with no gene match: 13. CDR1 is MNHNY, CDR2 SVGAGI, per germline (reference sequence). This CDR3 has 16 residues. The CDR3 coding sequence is TGTGCCAGCAGCCTATTGGGGGCTAGCGGGAGCGATGAGCAGTTCTTC. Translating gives CASSLLGASGSDEQFF.

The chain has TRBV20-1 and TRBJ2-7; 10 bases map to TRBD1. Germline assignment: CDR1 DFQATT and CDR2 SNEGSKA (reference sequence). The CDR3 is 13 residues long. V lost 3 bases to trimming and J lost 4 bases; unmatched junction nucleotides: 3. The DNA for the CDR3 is TGCAGTGCTAGGAGGACAGGGGGATACGAGCAGTACTTC. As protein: CSARRTGGYEQYF.

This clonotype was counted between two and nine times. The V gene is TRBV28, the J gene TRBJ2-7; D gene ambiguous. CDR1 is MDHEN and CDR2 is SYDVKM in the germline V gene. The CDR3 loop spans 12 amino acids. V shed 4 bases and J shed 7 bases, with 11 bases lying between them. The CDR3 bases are TGTGCCAGCAGTTCCCTCGTGGGAGAGCAGTACTTC. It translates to CASSSLVGEQYF.

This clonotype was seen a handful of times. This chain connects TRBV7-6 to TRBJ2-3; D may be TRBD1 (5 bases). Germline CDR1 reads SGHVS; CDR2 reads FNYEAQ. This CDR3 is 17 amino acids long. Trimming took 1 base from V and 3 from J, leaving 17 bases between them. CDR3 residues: CASSLGSGRYKTDTQYF. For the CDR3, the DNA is TGTGCCAGCAGCTTAGGGTCAGGGCGCTATAAGACAGATACGCAGTATTTT.

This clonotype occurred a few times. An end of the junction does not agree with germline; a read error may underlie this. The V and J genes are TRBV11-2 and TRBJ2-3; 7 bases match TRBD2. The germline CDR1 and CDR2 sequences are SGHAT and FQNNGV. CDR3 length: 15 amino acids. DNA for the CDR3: TGTGCCAGCAGGTCGGGGGGACGGGGTTCAGAGACGCAGTATTTT. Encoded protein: CASRSGGRGSETQYF. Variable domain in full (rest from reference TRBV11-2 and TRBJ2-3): EAGVAQSPRYKIIEKRQSVAFWCNPISGHATLYWYQQILGQGPKLLIQFQNNGVVDDSQLPKDRFSAERLKGVDSTLKIQPAKLEDSAVYLCASRSGGRGSETQYFGPGTRLTVL.